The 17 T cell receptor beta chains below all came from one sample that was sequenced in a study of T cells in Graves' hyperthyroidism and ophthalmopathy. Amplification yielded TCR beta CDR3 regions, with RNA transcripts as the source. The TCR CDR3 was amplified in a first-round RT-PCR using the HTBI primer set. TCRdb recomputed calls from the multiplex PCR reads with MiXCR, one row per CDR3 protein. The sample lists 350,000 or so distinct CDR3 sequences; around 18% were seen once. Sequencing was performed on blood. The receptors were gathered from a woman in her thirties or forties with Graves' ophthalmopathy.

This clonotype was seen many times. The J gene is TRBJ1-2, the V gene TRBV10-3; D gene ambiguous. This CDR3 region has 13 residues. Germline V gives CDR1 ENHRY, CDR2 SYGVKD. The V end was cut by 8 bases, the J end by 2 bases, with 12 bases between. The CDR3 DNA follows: TGTGCCATCGGAGAGGGTTCCAACTATGGCTACACCTTC. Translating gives CAIGEGSNYGYTF.

CDR3 in DNA: TGTGCCAGTAGTTTCGGCAGGGGAACTTATCAGCCCCAGCATTTT. It codes for CASSFGRGTYQPQHF. The gene calls are TRBV19 and TRBJ1-5, with D maybe TRBD1 (6 bases). V lost 5 bases to trimming and J lost 5 bases, with 16 bases between them. CDR3 length: 15 amino acids. Germline V gene sequence: CDR1 LNHDA, CDR2 SQIVND (reference sequence).

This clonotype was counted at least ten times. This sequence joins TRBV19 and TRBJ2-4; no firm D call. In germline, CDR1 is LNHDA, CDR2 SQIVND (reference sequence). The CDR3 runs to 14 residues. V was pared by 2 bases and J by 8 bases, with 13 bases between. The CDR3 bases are TGTGCCAGTAGTATAAATGGGCCCCGGGACATTCAGTACTTC. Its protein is CASSINGPRDIQYF.

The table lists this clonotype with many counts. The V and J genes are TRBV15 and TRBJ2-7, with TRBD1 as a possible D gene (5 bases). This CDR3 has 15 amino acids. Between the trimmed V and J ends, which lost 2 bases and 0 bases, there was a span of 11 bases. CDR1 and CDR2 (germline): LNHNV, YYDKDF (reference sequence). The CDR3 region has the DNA TGTGCCACCAGCAGATCCCTCGACAGCTCCTACGAGCAGTACTTC. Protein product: CATSRSLDSSYEQYF. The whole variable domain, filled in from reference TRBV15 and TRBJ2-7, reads DAMVIQNPRYQVTQFGKPVTLSCSQTLNHNVMYWYQQKSSQAPKLLFHYYDKDFNNEADTPDNFQSRRPNTSFCFLDIRSPGLGDTAMYLCATSRSLDSSYEQYFGPGTRLTVT.

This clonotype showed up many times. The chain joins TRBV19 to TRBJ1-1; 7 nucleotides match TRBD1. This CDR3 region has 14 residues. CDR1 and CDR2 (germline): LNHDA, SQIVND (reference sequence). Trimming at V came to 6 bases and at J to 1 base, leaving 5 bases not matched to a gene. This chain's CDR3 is CASRPPGGNTEAFF. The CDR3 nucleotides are TGTGCCAGTAGGCCGCCAGGGGGGAACACTGAAGCTTTCTTT.

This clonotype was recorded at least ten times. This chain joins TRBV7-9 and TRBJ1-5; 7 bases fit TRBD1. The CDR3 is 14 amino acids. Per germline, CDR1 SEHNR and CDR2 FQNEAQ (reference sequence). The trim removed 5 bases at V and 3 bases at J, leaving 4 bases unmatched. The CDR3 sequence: CASSPGQTNQPQHF. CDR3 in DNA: TGTGCCAGCAGCCCGGGACAGACCAATCAGCCCCAGCATTTT.

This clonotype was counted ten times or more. In DNA, the CDR3 is TGTGCCAGCAGTTACCCGGACCCGCCTCAAGCTTTCTTT. This encodes CASSYPDPPQAFF. The chain combines TRBV6-2 or TRBV6-3 with TRBJ1-1, with no clear D. The CDR3 length is 13 residues. V lost 2 bases to trimming and J lost 9 bases, with 13 bases between them. Germline V CDR1 and CDR2: MNHEY, SVGEGT.

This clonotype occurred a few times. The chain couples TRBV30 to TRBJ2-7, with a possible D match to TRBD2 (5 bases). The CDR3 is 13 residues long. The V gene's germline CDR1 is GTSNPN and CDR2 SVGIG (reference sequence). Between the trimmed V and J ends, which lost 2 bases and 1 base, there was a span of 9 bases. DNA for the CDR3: TGTGCCTGGAGTAAACGGAGGTCCTACGAGCAGTACTTC. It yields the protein CAWSKRRSYEQYF.

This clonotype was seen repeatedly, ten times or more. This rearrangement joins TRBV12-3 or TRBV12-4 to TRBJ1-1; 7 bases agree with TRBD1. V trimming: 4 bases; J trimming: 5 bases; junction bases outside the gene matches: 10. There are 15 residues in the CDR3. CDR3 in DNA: TGTGCCAGCAGTTCCGCTGACAGGGTGGGGACTGAAGCTTTCTTT. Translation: CASSSADRVGTEAFF.

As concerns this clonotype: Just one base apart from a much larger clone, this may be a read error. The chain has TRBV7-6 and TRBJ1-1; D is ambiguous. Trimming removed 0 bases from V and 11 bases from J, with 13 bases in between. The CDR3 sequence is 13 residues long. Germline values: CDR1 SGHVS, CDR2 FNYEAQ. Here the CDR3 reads CASSLAAHGVAFF. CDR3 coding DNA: TGTGCCAGCAGCTTAGCGGCTCACGGGGTGGCTTTCTTT. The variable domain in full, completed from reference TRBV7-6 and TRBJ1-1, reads GAGVSQSPRYKVTKRGQDVALRCDPISGHVSLYWYRQALGQGPEFLTYFNYEAQQDKSGLPNDRFSAERPEGSISTLTIQRTEQRDSAMYRCASSLAAHGVAFFGQGTRLTVV.

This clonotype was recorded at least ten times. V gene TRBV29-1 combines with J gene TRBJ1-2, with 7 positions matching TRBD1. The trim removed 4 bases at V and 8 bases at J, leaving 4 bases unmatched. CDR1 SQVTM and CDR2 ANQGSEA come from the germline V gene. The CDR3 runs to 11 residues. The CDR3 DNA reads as TGCAGCGTTGGACAGGGAGGAGGCTACACCTTC. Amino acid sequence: CSVGQGGGYTF.

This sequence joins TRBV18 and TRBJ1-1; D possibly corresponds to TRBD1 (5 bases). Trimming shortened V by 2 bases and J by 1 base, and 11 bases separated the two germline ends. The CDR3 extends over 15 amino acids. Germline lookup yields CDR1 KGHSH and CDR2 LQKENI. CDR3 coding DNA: TGTGCCAGCTCACCAGGCACAGGACCGAACACTGAAGCTTTCTTT. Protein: CASSPGTGPNTEAFF.

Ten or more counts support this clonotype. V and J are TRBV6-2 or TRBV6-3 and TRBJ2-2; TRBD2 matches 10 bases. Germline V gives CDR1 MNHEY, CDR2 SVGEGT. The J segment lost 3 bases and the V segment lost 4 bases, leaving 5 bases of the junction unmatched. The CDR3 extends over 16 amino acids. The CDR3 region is CASSLTLAGYTGELFF. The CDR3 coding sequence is TGTGCCAGCAGTTTAACACTAGCGGGGTACACCGGGGAGCTGTTTTTT.

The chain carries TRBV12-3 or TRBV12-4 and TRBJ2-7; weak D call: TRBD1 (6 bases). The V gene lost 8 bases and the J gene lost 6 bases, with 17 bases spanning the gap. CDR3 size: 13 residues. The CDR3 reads CASSLQGVGEQYF. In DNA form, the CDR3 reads TGTGCCAGCTCTTTACAGGGAGTGGGCGAGCAGTACTTC.

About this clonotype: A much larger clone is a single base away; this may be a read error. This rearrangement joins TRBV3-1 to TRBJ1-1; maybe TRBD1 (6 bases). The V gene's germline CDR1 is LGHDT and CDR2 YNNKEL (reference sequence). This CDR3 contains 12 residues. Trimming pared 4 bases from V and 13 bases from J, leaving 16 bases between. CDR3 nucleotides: TGTGCCAGCAGCCTTCGGGGGCTTGGAGTTTTCTTT. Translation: CASSLRGLGVFF.

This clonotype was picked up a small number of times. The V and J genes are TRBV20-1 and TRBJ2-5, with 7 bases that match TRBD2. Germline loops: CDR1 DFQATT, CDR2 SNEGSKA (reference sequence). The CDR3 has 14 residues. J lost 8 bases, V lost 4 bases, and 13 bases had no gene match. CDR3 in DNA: TGCAGTGCTATACGTAGCGGGCCGGGGGACACCCAGTACTTC. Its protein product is CSAIRSGPGDTQYF.

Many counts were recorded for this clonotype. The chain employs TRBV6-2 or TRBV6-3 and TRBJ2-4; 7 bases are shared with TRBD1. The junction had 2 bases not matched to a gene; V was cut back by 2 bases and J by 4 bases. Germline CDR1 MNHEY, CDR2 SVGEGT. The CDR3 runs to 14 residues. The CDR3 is CASSYGTEKNIQYF. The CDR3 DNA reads TGTGCCAGCAGTTACGGGACAGAAAAAAACATTCAGTACTTC.